This T cell receptor beta chain emerged from a study of cytomegalovirus exposure and HLA in healthy donors. This clone was picked up one time. Vbeta (60) and Jbeta (13) primers were used in the PCR. This table comes from immunoSEQ multiplex PCR, and its TCRdb copy is limited to in-frame clones, with some not included. The sample includes roughly 200,000 clones, around three quarters of them seen just once. The CDR3 spans 15 residues. Trimming took 7 bases from V and 4 from J; bases not matched to a gene: 9. Per germline, CDR1 SGHVS and CDR2 FQNEAQ. This chain joins TRBV7-8 and TRBJ2-7; 11 nucleotides match TRBD2. The specimen sequenced was PBMCs. The clonotype originates from a woman aged 25 to 39 in good health and CMV-seropositive. This CDR3 is CASTIWASGGYEQYF. Written as DNA, the CDR3 is TGTGCCAGCACCATCTGGGCTAGCGGGGGGTACGAGCAGTACTTC.